This T cell receptor beta chain was observed in a study of regulatory T cells in long-lasting Graves disease. Time point of the sample: newly diagnosed GD, antithyroid drugs for less than 3 months. Scientists built the TCR library using RNA that was extracted from PBMCs. Arm-PCR of CDR3 regions and iRepertoire HTBI primers were used to build TCR beta libraries. TCRdb called the multiplex PCR reads again in MiXCR, with one record for every CDR3 protein. This table has about 560,000 distinct CDR3 sequences, approximately 16% appearing once. Germline V gives CDR1 MNHEY, CDR2 SVGEGT. This CDR3 has 14 residues. The V and J ends lost 5 bases and 2 bases respectively, with 12 bases between them. This clonotype was found many times. Separately, the same data were catalogued under a study of T cells in Graves' hyperthyroidism and ophthalmopathy. This second study notes: Patients with uncontrolled infections, other autoimmune diseases, pregnancy or lactation were excluded. In blood, most of the thyroid clonotypes expanded above 0.001 were also present. A model of 13 V-J pairs discriminated ophthalmopathy from stable hyperthyroidism.

The receptor was derived from a young man with Graves disease. This sample comprised peripheral blood mononuclear cells (PBMCs), obtained at new diagnosis, from a patient treated with antithyroid drugs. The chain combines TRBV6-2 or TRBV6-3 with TRBJ1-1, with D uncertain. CDR3 nucleotide sequence: TGTGCCAGCAGTGAAGACGGTCTAAACACTGAAGCTTTCTTT. Translation: CASSEDGLNTEAFF.